These T cell receptor beta chains were read from a single sample in a study of T cells in Graves' hyperthyroidism and ophthalmopathy. TCRdb recomputed calls from the multiplex PCR reads with MiXCR, one row per CDR3 protein. The table records around 580,000 distinct CDR3 sequences, 16% of them present only once. What was sequenced was blood. Receptors originate from a woman under 30 with Graves' hyperthyroidism. Both conserved end residues are part of each CDR3. The D gene is left open where the match is weak. Only some rows state a clone size, as once, few, many or a class for expanded clones.

D gene	V gene	clone size	J gene	CDR3 protein	CDR3 DNA
TRBD2	TRBV12-3/TRBV12-4	-	TRBJ2-5	CASGTSGPRETQYF	TGTGCCAGCGGCACTAGCGGCCCCCGAGAGACCCAGTACTTC
-	TRBV12-3/TRBV12-4	-	TRBJ2-2	CASADTGELFF	TGTGCCAGTGCAGACACCGGGGAGCTGTTTTTT
TRBD2	TRBV5-1	-	TRBJ2-1	CASRKTSGAHNEQFF	TGCGCCAGCAGAAAGACCAGCGGGGCTCACAATGAGCAGTTCTTC
-	TRBV29-1	few	TRBJ1-1	CSVGGGRKAFF	TGCAGCGTTGGGGGTGGGCGGAAAGCTTTCTTT
TRBD1	TRBV12-3/TRBV12-4	many	TRBJ2-2	CASSHPLVGGRTGELFF	TGTGCCAGCAGTCACCCTCTTGTAGGGGGCCGCACCGGGGAGCTGTTTTTT
-	TRBV12-3/TRBV12-4	many	TRBJ1-5	CASSYKGNQPQHF	TGTGCCAGCAGTTATAAGGGTAACCAGCCCCAGCATTTT
TRBD1	TRBV13	-	TRBJ2-7	CASSSGQGAAYEQYF	TGTGCCAGCAGCTCCGGACAGGGGGCAGCCTACGAGCAGTACTTC
TRBD2	TRBV27	-	TRBJ2-1	CASGMRGPRAGNEQFF	TGTGCCAGCGGAATGCGGGGCCCCCGAGCGGGAAATGAGCAGTTCTTC
TRBD2	TRBV2	many	TRBJ2-5	CASSGLASETQYF	TGTGCCAGCAGTGGACTAGCGTCAGAGACCCAGTACTTC
TRBD1	TRBV2	many	TRBJ1-5	CASRDRATGPQHF	TGTGCCAGCAGGGACAGGGCGACAGGGCCCCAGCATTTT
TRBD2	TRBV12-3/TRBV12-4	few	TRBJ2-1	CASSLEAGAYNEQFF	TGTGCCAGCAGTTTAGAGGCGGGGGCCTACAATGAGCAGTTCTTC
-	TRBV28	many	TRBJ2-3	CASSFPPQALATDTQYF	TGTGCCAGCAGTTTTCCACCGCAGGCACTCGCAACAGATACGCAGTATTTT
TRBD2	TRBV2	many	TRBJ2-5	CASSHPRGVGETQYF	TGTGCCAGCAGTCACCCCCGGGGGGTCGGAGAGACCCAGTACTTC
-	TRBV20-1	few	TRBJ2-7	CSARVLSLYEQYF	TGCAGTGCTAGAGTACTCAGTCTCTACGAGCAGTACTTC
TRBD2	TRBV20-1	few	TRBJ2-2	CSARDLLAGVIGELFF	TGCAGTGCTAGAGATTTACTAGCGGGAGTGATCGGGGAGCTGTTTTTT
-	TRBV12-3/TRBV12-4	-	TRBJ2-7	CASSFGVRDYEQYF	TGTGCCAGCAGTTTCGGGGTCCGAGATTACGAGCAGTACTTC
-	TRBV27	-	TRBJ1-2	CASSLAGRAGYTF	TGTGCCAGCAGTTTAGCGGGCAGGGCGGGCTACACCTTC
-	TRBV9	-	TRBJ1-1	CASSPGPNPGAFF	TGTGCCAGCAGCCCGGGACCGAATCCGGGGGCTTTCTTT
-	TRBV28	many	TRBJ1-6	CASSVTGSSYNSPLHF	TGTGCCAGCAGTGTAACAGGAAGCTCCTATAATTCACCCCTCCACTTT
TRBD1	TRBV10-3	few	TRBJ1-5	CAISDPDRSNQPQHF	TGTGCCATCAGTGACCCGGACAGGAGCAATCAGCCCCAGCATTTT
TRBD1	TRBV9	few	TRBJ1-5	CASSPRDRDSNQPQHF	TGTGCCAGCAGCCCACGGGACAGGGATAGCAATCAGCCCCAGCATTTT
-	TRBV9	-	TRBJ2-5	CASSPFWGAGQETQYF	TGTGCCAGCAGCCCCTTCTGGGGGGCAGGGCAAGAGACCCAGTACTTC
TRBD1	TRBV24-1	-	TRBJ1-2	CATSDFTARQGLDYGYTF	TGTGCCACCAGTGATTTTACCGCTCGACAGGGATTAGACTATGGCTACACCTTC
-	TRBV3-1	few	TRBJ2-7	CASSRQGSGQSYEQYF	TGTGCCAGCAGCCGCCAGGGGAGCGGGCAATCCTACGAGCAGTACTTC
-	TRBV28	few	TRBJ2-6	CASSPGKGGGKRLGANVLTF	TGTGCCAGCAGCCCGGGGAAAGGGGGAGGTAAAAGGCTTGGGGCCAACGTCCTGACTTTC
-	TRBV6-1	many	TRBJ2-7	CASSSNRDNYEQYF	TGTGCCAGCAGTTCCAATCGGGACAACTACGAGCAGTACTTC
-	TRBV2	many	TRBJ1-2	CASRRLAGYTF	TGTGCCAGCAGGCGACTAGCAGGCTACACCTTC
-	TRBV12-3/TRBV12-4	few	TRBJ1-6	CASSWGDLASPLHF	TGTGCCAGCAGTTGGGGGGACCTCGCCTCACCCCTCCACTTT
-	TRBV20-1	many	TRBJ2-3	CSASLAGSNTQYF	TGCAGTGCTAGCCTCGCGGGGTCAAATACGCAGTATTTT
-	TRBV7-9	few	TRBJ1-1	CASSYRGGLSTEAFF	TGTGCCAGCAGCTACCGAGGGGGGCTGAGCACTGAAGCTTTCTTT
-	TRBV5-5	few	TRBJ2-7	CASAGLAGPNYEQYF	TGTGCCAGCGCAGGGTTGGCGGGTCCGAACTACGAGCAGTACTTC
TRBD2	TRBV7-2	few	TRBJ2-7	CASSFPSGTSGVEQYF	TGTGCCAGCAGCTTCCCCTCCGGGACTAGCGGGGTCGAGCAGTACTTC
-	TRBV12-3/TRBV12-4	many	TRBJ2-1	CASSLAASGLVNNEQFF	TGTGCCAGCAGTTTAGCCGCCAGCGGGTTAGTGAACAATGAGCAGTTCTTC
-	TRBV5-1	few	TRBJ1-1	CASSLAADRHTEAFF	TGCGCCAGCAGCTTGGCCGCCGACAGACACACTGAAGCTTTCTTT
-	TRBV7-9	few	TRBJ2-5	CASSVGFTQETQYF	TGTGCCAGCAGCGTAGGGTTTACGCAAGAGACCCAGTACTTC
-	TRBV6-5	many	TRBJ2-7	CASSYPRGDSYEQYF	TGTGCCAGCAGTTACCCGCGGGGAGACTCCTACGAGCAGTACTTC
-	TRBV2	-	TRBJ1-2	CASSEVESGGYTF	TGTGCCAGCAGTGAAGTAGAGTCTGGTGGCTACACCTTC
-	TRBV2	few	TRBJ1-2	CATQVLYGYTF	TGTGCCACCCAGGTTCTCTATGGCTACACCTTC
-	TRBV6-2/TRBV6-3	many	TRBJ2-3	CASSYVQPTDTQYF	TGTGCCAGCAGTTACGTTCAGCCCACAGATACGCAGTATTTT
-	TRBV29-1	-	TRBJ1-1	CSVRRDTRNTEAFF	TGCAGCGTGCGAAGGGATACTAGGAACACTGAAGCTTTCTTT
TRBD1	TRBV4-3	-	TRBJ2-7	CASSHNRGIYEQYF	TGCGCCAGCAGCCACAACAGGGGGATCTACGAGCAGTACTTC